The clone carrying this T cell receptor (beta chain) has a single count. Its antigen is still unknown. The CDR3 runs 14 residues. Germline lookup yields CDR1 LNHDA and CDR2 SQIVND (reference sequence). V lost 4 bases and J lost 4; bases outside the gene matches: 7. These data are taken from a study of T cell responses to AZD1222 COVID-19 vaccine. Notes on the study in general: Baseline serostatus was positive in only six AZD1222 recipients. Possibly, clonal diversity was underestimated; donors were largely white British and included more females. Spike-specific TCR breadth and depth grew following two AZD1222 doses.

TCRdb's copy holds only in-frame clones and misses some; the assay was immunoSEQ multiplex PCR. The sample has 65,000 to 95,000 clones; approximately 85% are singletons. Sample: peripheral blood, taken 28 days after the second AZD1222 dose. The receptor was isolated from an adult who received the AZD1222 COVID-19 vaccine. The V and J genes are TRBV19 and TRBJ2-7; 7 positions agree with TRBD1. The DNA of the CDR3 is TGTGCCAGTAGTAGAACAGGGGTTCGGTACGAGCAGTACTTC. As protein: CASSRTGVRYEQYF.